This T cell receptor (beta chain) was profiled in a study of blood T cell repertoires in COVID-19. Authors' data handling: The assay estimated nucleated cells by amplifying reference gene primers. Profiled with immunoSEQ multiplex PCR; TCRdb holds only in-frame clones, not every one. That table supplies the V and J calls and clone size; D and trimming were determined from the DNA. The sample contains about 260,000 clones, approximately 91% of which appear only once. Germline V CDR1 and CDR2: MNHNS, SASEGT. Trimming cost V 1 base and J 0 bases, with 6 bases left between them. CDR3 length: 14 amino acids.

What was sequenced was peripheral blood. This TCR derives from a person under 30 with COVID-19, enrolled during active disease. The chain combines TRBV6-1 with TRBJ1-1, with D unresolved. The CDR3 region is CASSEGLLNTEAFF. The CDR3 nucleotides read TGTGCCAGCAGTGAAGGACTTTTGAACACTGAAGCTTTCTTT.